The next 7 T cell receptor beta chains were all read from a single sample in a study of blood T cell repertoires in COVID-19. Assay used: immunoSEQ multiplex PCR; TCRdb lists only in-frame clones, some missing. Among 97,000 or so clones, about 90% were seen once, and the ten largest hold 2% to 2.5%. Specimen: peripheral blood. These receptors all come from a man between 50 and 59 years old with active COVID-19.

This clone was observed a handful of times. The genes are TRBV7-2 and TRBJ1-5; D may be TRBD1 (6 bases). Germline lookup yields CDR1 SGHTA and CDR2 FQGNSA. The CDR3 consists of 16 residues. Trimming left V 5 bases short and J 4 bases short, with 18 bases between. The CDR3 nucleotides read TGTGCCAGCAGCACAGGTGTACAGGGATGGAATCAGCCCCAGCATTTT. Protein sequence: CASSTGVQGWNQPQHF.

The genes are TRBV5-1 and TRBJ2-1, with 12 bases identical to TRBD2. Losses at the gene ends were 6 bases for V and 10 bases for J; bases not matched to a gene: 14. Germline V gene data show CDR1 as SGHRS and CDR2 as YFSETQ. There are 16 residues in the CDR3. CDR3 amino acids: CASTIWLAGGLREQFF. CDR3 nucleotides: TGCGCCAGCACCATTTGGCTAGCGGGGGGGCTCAGGGAGCAGTTCTTC.

The CDR3 loop reads CAISPRGSGTNEKLFF. For the CDR3, the DNA is TGTGCCATCAGCCCTCGCGGGAGCGGAACTAATGAAAAACTGTTTTTT. The chain is built from TRBV10-3 and TRBJ1-4; D uncertain. This CDR3 has 16 amino acids. V lost 6 bases and J lost 1, with 15 bases in between. Germline-derived CDR1 and CDR2 are ENHRY and SYGVKD.

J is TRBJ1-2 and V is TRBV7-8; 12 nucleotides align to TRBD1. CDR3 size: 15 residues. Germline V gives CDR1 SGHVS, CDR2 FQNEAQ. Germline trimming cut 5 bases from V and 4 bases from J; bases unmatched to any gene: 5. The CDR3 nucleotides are TGTGCCAGCAGCCTCCGGGACAGGGGGCTCTATGGCTACACCTTC. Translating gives CASSLRDRGLYGYTF.

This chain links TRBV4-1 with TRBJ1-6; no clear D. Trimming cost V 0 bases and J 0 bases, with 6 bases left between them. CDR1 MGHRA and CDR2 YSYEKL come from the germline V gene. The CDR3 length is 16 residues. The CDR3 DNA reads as TGCGCCAGCAGCCAAGATGCGGACTCCTATAATTCACCCCTCCACTTT. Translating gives CASSQDADSYNSPLHF.

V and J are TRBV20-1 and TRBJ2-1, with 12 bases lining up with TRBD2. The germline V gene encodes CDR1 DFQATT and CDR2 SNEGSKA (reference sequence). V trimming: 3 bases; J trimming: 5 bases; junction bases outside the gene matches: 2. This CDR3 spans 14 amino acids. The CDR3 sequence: CSASGLAGNNEQFF. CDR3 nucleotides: TGCAGTGCTAGTGGACTAGCGGGGAACAATGAGCAGTTCTTC.

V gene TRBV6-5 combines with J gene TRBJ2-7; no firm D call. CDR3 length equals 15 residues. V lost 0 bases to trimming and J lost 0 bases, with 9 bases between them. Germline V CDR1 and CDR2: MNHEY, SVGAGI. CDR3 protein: CASSYSSRYSYEQYF. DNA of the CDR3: TGTGCCAGCAGTTACTCGAGCCGCTACTCCTACGAGCAGTACTTC.